A selection of T cell receptor beta chains follows, all from one sample in a study of T cells after yellow fever vaccination. TCRdb independently ran MiXCR on the 5' RACE reads; one entry per CDR3 protein. The sample gives hundreds of thousands of distinct CDR3 sequences, about an eighth of which show up once; roughly 3% is in the top ten. Source: CD4+ T cells sorted from PBMCs, taken 15 days after the yellow fever booster vaccination. The receptors originated from a man aged 18 to 29 who received the YFV17D yellow fever vaccine. CDR3s include the opening cysteine and the closing phenylalanine or tryptophan. Each record gives: clone size, V gene, J gene, D gene, CDR3 DNA, CDR3 protein. D genes are given only for firm matches. Not all rows give a size; the values are once, few, many and, for expanded clones, a class.

>NA|TRBV4-2|TRBJ2-4|NA
TGTGCCAGCAGCCAAAACACAGGGATTTGGGGAAACATTCAGTACTTC
CASSQNTGIWGNIQYF
>NA|TRBV19|TRBJ1-3|NA
TGTGCCAGTAGCAACCGGGACTGGGGAGACACCATATATTTT
CASSNRDWGDTIYF
>NA|TRBV20-1|TRBJ1-2|TRBD1
TGCAGTGCTAGAGAACAGGGGGCGCACGGCTACACCTTC
CSAREQGAHGYTF
>few|TRBV9|TRBJ2-5|NA
TGTGCCAGCAGCGCTTTGGGGGGCGCGGAGACCCAGTACTTC
CASSALGGAETQYF
>few|TRBV4-1|TRBJ2-1|TRBD1
TGCGCCAGCAGCCACCCGGGACAGGGTCTCCATGAGCAGTTCTTC
CASSHPGQGLHEQFF
>few|TRBV3-1|TRBJ2-1|TRBD2
TGTGCCAGCAGTCTCTTAGGCGGTGCGGGGGGGCACAATGAGCAGTTCTTC
CASSLLGGAGGHNEQFF
>NA|TRBV10-3|TRBJ2-6|NA
TGTGCCATCAGTTGGGACTCTGGGGCCAACGTCCTGACTTTC
CAISWDSGANVLTF
>few|TRBV4-2|TRBJ2-7|NA
TGTGCCAGCAGCCAAATCCGAACCCTGGGGGACGAGCAGTACTTC
CASSQIRTLGDEQYF
>NA|TRBV18|TRBJ1-1|TRBD1
TGTGCCAGCTCACCACGAAGACAGGGCACTAACACTGAAGCTTTCTTT
CASSPRRQGTNTEAFF
>few|TRBV6-2/TRBV6-3|TRBJ1-5|NA
TGTGCCAGCAGACAACACAGGGACCCCCAGCCCCAGCATTTT
CASRQHRDPQPQHF
>many|TRBV24-1|TRBJ2-1|NA
TGTGCCACCAGTGATCTGGGTGAGCAGTTCTTC
CATSDLGEQFF
>NA|TRBV20-1|TRBJ1-5|NA
TGCAGTGTCTTAGAGACAGCCTCAGGGCCCCAGCATTTT
CSVLETASGPQHF
>NA|TRBV5-1|TRBJ2-3|TRBD2
TGCGCCAGCAATGGGGCGGGGGGGCCGCAAGATACGCAGTATTTT
CASNGAGGPQDTQYF
>many|TRBV4-1|TRBJ2-3|NA
TGCGCCAGCAGCCAAGTCAACCTAGTGAGCACAGATACGCAGTATTTT
CASSQVNLVSTDTQYF
>NA|TRBV19|TRBJ1-2|NA
TGTGCCAGTAGTATAGACACCGGATCCAATGGCTACACCTTC
CASSIDTGSNGYTF
>few|TRBV5-1|TRBJ1-2|TRBD1
TGCGCCAGCAGCATCGGACAGGCGTTCGATGGCTACACCTTC
CASSIGQAFDGYTF
>few|TRBV6-2/TRBV6-3|TRBJ2-5|TRBD2
TGTGCCAGCATCCGATGGGGGACTAGCGGGGCCCAGGAGACCCAGTACTTC
CASIRWGTSGAQETQYF
>few|TRBV2|TRBJ1-2|NA
TGTGCCAGCAGCTCACGTCGAGGAGTCTATGGCTACACCTTC
CASSSRRGVYGYTF
>NA|TRBV5-1|TRBJ1-2|NA
TGCGCCAGCAAAGGACGCAGCCAGGACAGTGGCTACACCTTC
CASKGRSQDSGYTF
>few|TRBV5-6|TRBJ2-4|TRBD2
TGTGCCAGCAGCTCCCCAACCGGGCTAGCGGGGGGAAACATTCAGTACTTC
CASSSPTGLAGGNIQYF
>NA|TRBV4-2|TRBJ2-1|TRBD2
TGTGCCAGCAGCCAAGCCCCCCGGACTAGCGGGGGGTACAATGAGCAGTTCTTC
CASSQAPRTSGGYNEQFF
>few|TRBV10-3|TRBJ2-1|TRBD2
TGTGCCATCAGTGACCCGGGGACTAGCGGGGGGTCTTTCTACAATGAGCAGTTCTTC
CAISDPGTSGGSFYNEQFF
>few|TRBV4-2|TRBJ1-2|NA
TGTGCCAGCAGCCAGGAGGGGAACGGCTACACCTTC
CASSQEGNGYTF
>NA|TRBV11-1|TRBJ2-4|NA
TGTGCCAGCAGCTTGGCGGGTGATCGCCGGAACATTCAGTACTTC
CASSLAGDRRNIQYF
>NA|TRBV7-7|TRBJ2-2|NA
TGTGCCAGCAGCTTAGGTGTCAGTGTAGCGGCCGGGGAGCTGTTTTTT
CASSLGVSVAAGELFF
>few|TRBV4-2|TRBJ2-2|NA
TGTGCCAGCAGCCAAGATTACGGGGCCTCCCCCGGGGAGCTGTTTTTT
CASSQDYGASPGELFF
>NA|TRBV5-1|TRBJ1-2|NA
TGCGCCAGCACCCCGGTCGCAGGGTCTAACTATGGCTACACCTTC
CASTPVAGSNYGYTF
>NA|TRBV7-2|TRBJ2-2|NA
TGTGCCAGCAGCACCGTTTGGACAACCGGGGAGCTGTTTTTT
CASSTVWTTGELFF
>few|TRBV19|TRBJ2-1|NA
TGTGCCAGTACCTACCAGGGTAACTCCTACAATGAGCAGTTCTTC
CASTYQGNSYNEQFF
>NA|TRBV4-2|TRBJ1-2|TRBD1
TGTGCCAGCAGCCTAGGGGGCTCGGGCTATGGCTACACCTTC
CASSLGGSGYGYTF
>many|TRBV6-6|TRBJ2-7|TRBD1
TGTGCCAGCAGTTACCCCCCCGACAGGGGCACGTATGAGCAGTACTTC
CASSYPPDRGTYEQYF
>few|TRBV12-3/TRBV12-4|TRBJ1-2|NA
TGTGCCAGCAGTCAGTATGGCTACACCTTC
CASSQYGYTF
>NA|TRBV4-2|TRBJ1-5|TRBD1
TGTGCCAGCAGCCCCTGGGACAGGCCGAACAATCAGCCCCAGCATTTT
CASSPWDRPNNQPQHF
>NA|TRBV7-2|TRBJ1-1|NA
TGTGCCAGCAGCTTAGACAGGGTGGGGAACACTGAAGCTTTCTTT
CASSLDRVGNTEAFF
>NA|TRBV24-1|TRBJ2-1|TRBD2
TGTGCCACCAGTAACACTCGCGGGACTACCGCGGATGAGCAGTTCTTC
CATSNTRGTTADEQFF
>NA|TRBV6-5|TRBJ2-2|TRBD1
TGTGCCAGCACATTGACAGGGGCGGTGACCGGGGAGCTGTTTTTT
CASTLTGAVTGELFF
>NA|TRBV5-6|TRBJ2-2|NA
TGTGCCAGCAGCTTGAGTCGTGCCGACCCCGGGACTTCCGGGGAGCTGTTTTTT
CASSLSRADPGTSGELFF
>many|TRBV24-1|TRBJ2-1|NA
TGTGCCACCAGTGATGCCCCCCGAGGGACAAGGCAGTTCTTC
CATSDAPRGTRQFF
>NA|TRBV7-7|TRBJ2-5|TRBD2
TGTGCCAGCAGCGCTAGCGGGGGGGCCCAGAAGACCCAGTACTTC
CASSASGGAQKTQYF
>NA|TRBV6-2/TRBV6-3|TRBJ1-2|TRBD1
TGTGCCAGCAGTGCGCCGGGACAGGGGGCAAGTGGCTACACCTTC
CASSAPGQGASGYTF
>NA|TRBV25-1|TRBJ2-7|NA
TGTGCCAGCAGTACACCTCTAGAGGTCTCCTACGAGCAGTACTTC
CASSTPLEVSYEQYF
>few|TRBV12-3/TRBV12-4|TRBJ2-3|NA
TGTGCCAGCAGTTTGTACAGGGTTAGAGATACGCAGTATTTT
CASSLYRVRDTQYF
>NA|TRBV12-3/TRBV12-4|TRBJ2-3|TRBD1
TGTGCCAGTACAGGGGGCCTAAGCACAGATACGCAGTATTTT
CASTGGLSTDTQYF
>many|TRBV12-3/TRBV12-4|TRBJ2-5|NA
TGTGCCAGCAGTTCCCAGGCTGCGGGTCAAGAGACCCAGTACTTC
CASSSQAAGQETQYF
>NA|TRBV5-1|TRBJ2-3|TRBD1
TGCGCCAGCAGGACTCAGGGGGCTTTATCTGCAGATACGCAGTATTTT
CASRTQGALSADTQYF